This entry lists 25 T cell receptor beta chains sequenced from one sample in a study of blood T cell repertoires in COVID-19. This table comes from immunoSEQ multiplex PCR, and its TCRdb copy is limited to in-frame clones, with some not included. The repertoire includes around 160,000 clones, around nine tenths of them detected once, and 2.3% sits in the top ten. The specimen sequenced was peripheral blood. The source is a human donor in a cohort sampled during active COVID-19.

The rearrangement links TRBV27 to TRBJ1-5; TRBD1 is a possible D gene (5 bases). CDR1 MNHEY and CDR2 SMNVEV come from the germline V gene (reference sequence). The CDR3 is made up of 15 amino acids. Trimming removed 2 bases at V and 6 bases at J, with 14 bases between. DNA of the CDR3: TGTGCCAGCAGTTTAGCGTCCCGGGGACTTCAGCCCCAGCATTTT. Its protein is CASSLASRGLQPQHF.

The chain combines TRBV18 with TRBJ2-7, with D maybe TRBD1 (6 bases). The germline gives CDR1 KGHSH, CDR2 LQKENI. Trimming stripped 0 bases from V and 3 bases from J, with 6 bases between. This CDR3 has 13 amino acids. DNA of the CDR3: TGTGCCAGCTCACCACCGGACAGCTACGAGCAGTACTTC. Its protein product is CASSPPDSYEQYF. Together with reference TRBV18 and TRBJ2-7, the CDR3 gives the full variable domain: NAGVMQNPRHLVRRRGQEARLRCSPMKGHSHVYWYRQLPEEGLKFMVYLQKENIIDESGMPKERFSAEFPKEGPSILRIQQVVRGDSAAYFCASSPPDSYEQYFGPGTRLTVT.

The chain recombines TRBV11-2 with TRBJ2-3; D not resolved. Looked up from germline, CDR1 is SGHAT and CDR2 is FQNNGV. V was cut by 5 bases and J by 0 bases, with 12 bases left in between. This CDR3 is 15 amino acids long. The CDR3 sequence: CASSPWRSSTDTQYF. Written as DNA, the CDR3 is TGTGCCAGCAGCCCGTGGCGGTCTAGCACAGATACGCAGTATTTT.

The chain couples TRBV23-1 to TRBJ1-3; 9 nucleotides match TRBD1. TRBV23-1 is assigned to the ORF class and has an uncertain function. The CDR3 is made up of 16 amino acids. J lost 4 bases, V lost 0 bases, and 4 bases had no gene match. The CDR3 nucleotides are TGCGCCAGCAGTCAATCTTGGACAGGGGAGGGAAACACCATATATTTT. Residues: CASSQSWTGEGNTIYF.

The CDR3 DNA sequence: TGTGCCAGCAGTGTAGCGGGAGGGATCACCGGGGAGCTGTTTTTT. Encoded protein: CASSVAGGITGELFF. V is TRBV6-1 and J is TRBJ2-2, with 11 bases fitting TRBD2. V gave up 4 bases and J gave up 4 bases; unmatched junction bases: 2. CDR1 and CDR2 from the germline V gene are MNHNS and SASEGT. The CDR3 contains 15 residues.

CDR3: CASRRGQGSEAFF. DNA of the CDR3: TGTGCCAGCAGACGCGGACAGGGATCAGAAGCTTTCTTT. This chain uses TRBV6-5 with TRBJ1-1; 8 bases agree with TRBD1. Looked up from germline, CDR1 is MNHEY and CDR2 is SVGAGI. With V trimmed by 6 bases and J by 8 bases, 8 bases remained unmatched. There are 13 residues in the CDR3.

The chain employs TRBV6-5 and TRBJ2-3, with 9 bases lining up with TRBD2. CDR3 size: 14 residues. Germline CDR1 is MNHEY and CDR2 is SVGAGI. The V segment lost 7 bases and the J segment 7 bases; nucleotides outside the gene matches: 9. CDR3 nucleotides: TGTGCCAGCATCCGAGGGGGACTAGCTTATACGCAGTATTTT. This codes for CASIRGGLAYTQYF.

The gene calls are TRBV7-3 and TRBJ1-6; a possible D gene is TRBD1 (5 bases). Germline loops: CDR1 SGHTA, CDR2 FQGTGA. CDR3 size: 14 residues. Trimming pared 2 bases from V and 9 bases from J, leaving 11 bases between. CDR3 loop: CASSLGGLGSPLHF. The DNA of the CDR3 is TGTGCCAGCAGCTTAGGGGGGTTGGGTTCACCCCTCCACTTT.

The chain links TRBV4-2 to TRBJ2-2; maybe TRBD1 (6 bases). The length of the CDR3 is 15 residues. With 0 bases removed from V and 4 bases from J, the gap between germline ends came to 9 bases. The V gene's germline CDR1 is LGHNA and CDR2 YNFKEQ. The CDR3 bases are TGTGCCAGCAGCCAAGATGTCAGGGGCACCGGGGAGCTGTTTTTT. Its translation: CASSQDVRGTGELFF.

The sample holds a few counts of this clone. The chain joins TRBV27 to TRBJ1-2, with D maybe TRBD1 (5 bases). There are 13 residues in the CDR3. V lost 2 bases, J lost 2 bases, and 6 bases lay in between. Germline CDR1 MNHEY, CDR2 SMNVEV (reference sequence). CDR3 DNA: TGTGCCAGCAGTTTAGCAGGGAACTATGGCTACACCTTC. Protein product: CASSLAGNYGYTF.

The chain uses TRBV4-2 and TRBJ1-2, with TRBD1 identical over 9 bases. The CDR3 extends over 14 amino acids. Germline V gene sequence: CDR1 LGHNA, CDR2 YNFKEQ. V shed 6 bases, J shed 8 bases, and the junction held 10 bases outside the gene matches. CDR3 DNA: TGTGCCAGCAGAGGACAGGGGACCGTGCAAGGCTACACCTTC. This sequence encodes CASRGQGTVQGYTF.

J is TRBJ1-5 and V is TRBV29-1, with 8 bases that match TRBD1. With 2 bases clipped from V and 1 base from J, the junction kept 10 bases outside the gene matches. Germline V lookup: CDR1 SQVTM, CDR2 ANQGSEA. The CDR3 spans 17 residues. The CDR3 reads CSVEWVGDRRSNQPQHF. In nucleotides, the CDR3 is TGCAGCGTTGAATGGGTGGGGGACAGGAGAAGCAATCAGCCCCAGCATTTT.

The chain employs TRBV3-1 (or the pseudogene TRBV3-2) and TRBJ2-7, with TRBD2 matching over 10 bases. CDR1 and CDR2 from the germline V gene are LGHDT and YNNKEL (reference sequence). With V trimmed by 6 bases and J by 2 bases, 7 bases remained unmatched. The CDR3 loop spans 15 amino acids. CDR3 in DNA: TGTGCCAGCAGTCTGGGACTAGCGCCTGCCTACGAGCAGTACTTC. Translation gives CASSLGLAPAYEQYF.

The rearrangement joins TRBV18 to TRBJ1-1; 9 bases agree with TRBD1. Per germline, CDR1 KGHSH and CDR2 LQKENI. J lost 0 bases, V lost 2 bases, and 1 base had no gene match. CDR3 length equals 15 residues. The CDR3 DNA sequence: TGTGCCAGCTCACCAGGACAGGGGTTGAACACTGAAGCTTTCTTT. Translating it yields CASSPGQGLNTEAFF.

The J gene is TRBJ1-2, the V gene TRBV25-1; 7 nucleotides line up with TRBD1. In germline, CDR1 is MGHDK, CDR2 SYGVNS. The CDR3 contains 16 residues. After removal of 2 bases from V and 7 bases from J, the junction contained 13 bases not matched to a gene. The CDR3 DNA sequence: TGTGCCAGCAGTGAAAAGACAGGGCAGGTAGTGAGTGGCTACACCTTC. Its protein is CASSEKTGQVVSGYTF.

The chain couples TRBV19 to TRBJ2-1, with D unclear. The CDR3 has 13 residues. V gave up 3 bases and J gave up 5 bases, with 8 bases separating them. Germline CDR1 and CDR2: LNHDA and SQIVND (reference sequence). The chain's CDR3 is CASSIAADNEQFF. CDR3 nucleotide sequence: TGTGCCAGTAGTATCGCCGCGGACAATGAGCAGTTCTTC.

The chain carries TRBV7-2 and TRBJ2-3; the match to TRBD2 covers 12 bases. Germline V gene data show CDR1 as SGHTA and CDR2 as FQGNSA. V was pared by 2 bases and J by 3 bases, with 6 bases of the junction left unmatched. This CDR3 region has 17 residues. In DNA, the CDR3 is TGTGCCAGCAGCTTAAGACTAGCGGGAGTTGGTACAGATACGCAGTATTTT. It encodes CASSLRLAGVGTDTQYF.

The genes are TRBV2 and TRBJ2-5, with 7 bases that match TRBD1. Unmatched junction bases numbered 9, after V lost 0 bases and J lost 5 bases. CDR1 is SNHLY and CDR2 is FYNNEI in the germline V gene. CDR3 size: 16 residues. CDR3 protein: CASSEAGRGIGETQYF. The CDR3 nucleotides read TGTGCCAGCAGTGAAGCCGGCAGGGGGATAGGGGAGACCCAGTACTTC.

This clone has just one count. V gene TRBV3-1 (or the pseudogene TRBV3-2) combines with J gene TRBJ1-3; 7 nucleotides line up with TRBD1. The CDR3 is 17 residues long. The V gene end was trimmed by 0 bases and the J gene end by 2 bases; junction bases not matched to a gene: 7. Per germline, CDR1 LGHDT and CDR2 YNNKEL (reference sequence). The CDR3 loop is CASSQDLQGVAGNTIYF. As DNA, the CDR3 is TGTGCCAGCAGCCAAGATCTTCAGGGGGTGGCTGGAAACACCATATATTTT.

The chain combines TRBV7-3 with TRBJ2-2; 12 bases agree with TRBD2. The CDR3 consists of 17 residues. With 2 bases clipped from V and 5 bases from J, the junction kept 6 bases outside the gene matches. In germline, CDR1 is SGHTA, CDR2 FQGTGA. The CDR3 DNA reads as TGTGCCAGCAGCTTAGAGGGACTAGCGGGTCCAACCGGGGAGCTGTTTTTT. Translation gives CASSLEGLAGPTGELFF.

The V and J genes are TRBV4-1 and TRBJ2-3, with D tentatively TRBD1 (6 bases). V gave up 3 bases and J gave up 6 bases, with 10 bases separating them. CDR1 and CDR2 from the germline V gene are MGHRA and YSYEKL. The CDR3 is 13 residues long. Here the CDR3 DNA reads TGCGCCAGCAGCCAGTACCAGGGGGATACGCAGTATTTT. The encoded protein is CASSQYQGDTQYF.

The J gene is TRBJ1-1, the V gene TRBV19; 10 bases fit TRBD1. CDR3 size: 14 residues. V gave up 0 bases and J gave up 6 bases; unmatched junction bases: 1. From germline, CDR1 is LNHDA and CDR2 SQIVND (reference sequence). CDR3 loop: CASSIEGQGSEAFF. The CDR3 DNA reads TGTGCCAGTAGTATAGAGGGACAGGGGTCTGAAGCTTTCTTT.

The V gene is TRBV30, the J gene TRBJ1-3; maybe TRBD1 (6 bases). CDR1 and CDR2 (germline): GTSNPN, SVGIG (reference sequence). V lost 4 bases and J lost 0, with 7 bases in between. This CDR3 contains 13 residues. The CDR3 sequence: CAWNRDSGNTIYF. The CDR3 nucleotides read TGTGCCTGGAACAGGGACTCTGGAAACACCATATATTTT.

The rearrangement joins TRBV2 to TRBJ2-7, with TRBD2 as a possible D gene (6 bases). V lost 8 bases, J lost 6 bases, and 23 bases lay in between. The CDR3 length is 15 residues. Germline CDR1 is SNHLY and CDR2 is FYNNEI. The CDR3 nucleotides read TGTGCCAGCTCCATAGGGGTCGGGGGTTATGGCGAGCAGTACTTC. It yields the protein CASSIGVGGYGEQYF. The variable domain in full, with the rest retrieved from reference TRBV2 and TRBJ2-7, is EPEVTQTPSHQVTQMGQEVILRCVPISNHLYFYWYRQILGQKVEFLVSFYNNEISEKSEIFDDQFSVERPDGSNFTLKIRSTKLEDSAMYFCASSIGVGGYGEQYFGPGTRLTVT.

The chain couples TRBV4-1 to TRBJ2-7, with 10 positions matching TRBD2. V gave up 4 bases and J gave up 4 bases; unmatched junction bases: 10. The CDR3 has 16 amino acids. CDR1 is MGHRA and CDR2 is YSYEKL in the germline V gene. CDR3 region: CASSRTWTSGNYEQYF. Written as DNA, the CDR3 is TGCGCCAGCAGCCGTACCTGGACTAGCGGAAATTACGAGCAGTACTTC.